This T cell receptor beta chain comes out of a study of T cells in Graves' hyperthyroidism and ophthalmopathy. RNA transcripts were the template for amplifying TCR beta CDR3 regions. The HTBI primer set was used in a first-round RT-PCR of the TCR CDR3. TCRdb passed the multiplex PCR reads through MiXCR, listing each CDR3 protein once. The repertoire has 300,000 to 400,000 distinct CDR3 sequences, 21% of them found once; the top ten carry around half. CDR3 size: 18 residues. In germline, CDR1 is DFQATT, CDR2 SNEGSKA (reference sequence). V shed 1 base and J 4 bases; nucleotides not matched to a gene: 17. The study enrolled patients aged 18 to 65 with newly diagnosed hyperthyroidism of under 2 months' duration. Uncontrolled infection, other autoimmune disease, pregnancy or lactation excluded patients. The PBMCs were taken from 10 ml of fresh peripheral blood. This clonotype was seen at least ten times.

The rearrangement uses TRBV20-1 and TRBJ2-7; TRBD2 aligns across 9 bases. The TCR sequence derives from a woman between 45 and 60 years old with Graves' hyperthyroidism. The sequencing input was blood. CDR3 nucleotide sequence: TGCAGTGCTAGAGCCTACCTGGGACTAGCCGGTAGAGAATACGAGCAGTACTTC. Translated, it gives CSARAYLGLAGREYEQYF.